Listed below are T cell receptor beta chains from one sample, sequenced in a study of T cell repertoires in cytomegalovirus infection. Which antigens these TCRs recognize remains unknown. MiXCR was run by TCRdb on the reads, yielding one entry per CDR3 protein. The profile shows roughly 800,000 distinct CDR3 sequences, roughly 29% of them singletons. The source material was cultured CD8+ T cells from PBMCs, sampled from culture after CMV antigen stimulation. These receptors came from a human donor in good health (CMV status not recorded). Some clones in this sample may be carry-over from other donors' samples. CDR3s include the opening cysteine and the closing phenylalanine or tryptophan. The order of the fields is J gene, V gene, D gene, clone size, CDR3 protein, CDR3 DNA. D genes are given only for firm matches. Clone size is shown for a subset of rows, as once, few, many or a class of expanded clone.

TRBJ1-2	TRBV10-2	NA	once	CASSEDRRSNYGYTF	TGCGCCAGCAGTGAGGACAGGCGCTCTAACTATGGCTACACCTTC
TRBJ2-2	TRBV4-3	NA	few	CASSQDSGHTGELFF	TGCGCCAGCAGCCAAGACTCGGGCCACACCGGGGAGCTGTTTTTT
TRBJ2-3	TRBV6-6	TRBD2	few	CASSSNRAGGSDTQYF	TGTGCCAGCAGTTCCAATCGGGCGGGGGGTTCGGATACGCAGTATTTT
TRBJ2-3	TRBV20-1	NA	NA	CSARTRGTDTQYF	TGCAGTGCTAGAACTAGAGGGACAGATACGCAGTATTTT
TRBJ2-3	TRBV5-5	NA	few	CASSLGVYRDTQYF	TGTGCCAGCAGCTTGGGGGTGTACAGAGATACGCAGTATTTT
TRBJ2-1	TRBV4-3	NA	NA	CASSQAQRANEQFF	TGCGCCAGCAGCCAGGCTCAGAGGGCCAATGAGCAGTTCTTC
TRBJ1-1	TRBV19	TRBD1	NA	CASSPTTGWSTEAFF	TGTGCCAGTAGTCCAACGACAGGGTGGAGTACTGAAGCTTTCTTT
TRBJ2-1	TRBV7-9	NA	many	CASSLTSDEQFF	TGTGCCAGCAGCCTCACCTCGGATGAGCAGTTCTTC
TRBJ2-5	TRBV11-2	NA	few	CASISFGDLQETQYF	TGTGCCAGCATCTCATTCGGGGATTTGCAAGAGACCCAGTACTTC
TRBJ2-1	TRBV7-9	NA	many	CASTTWSSYNEQFF	TGTGCCAGCACCACATGGAGCTCCTACAATGAGCAGTTCTTC
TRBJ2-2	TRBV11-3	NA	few	CASSLGVLPTGELFF	TGTGCCAGCAGCTTAGGTGTTCTCCCAACCGGGGAGCTGTTTTTT
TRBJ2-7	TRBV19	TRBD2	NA	CASSMLVAGDYEQYF	TGTGCCAGTAGTATGTTGGTAGCGGGGGACTACGAGCAGTACTTC
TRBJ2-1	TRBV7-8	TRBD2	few	CASRVAGGPYEQFF	TGTGCCAGCAGGGTAGCGGGGGGGCCCTATGAGCAGTTCTTC
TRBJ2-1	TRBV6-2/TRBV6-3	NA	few	CASSYSSVYNEQFF	TGTGCCAGCAGTTACTCGTCGGTTTACAATGAGCAGTTCTTC
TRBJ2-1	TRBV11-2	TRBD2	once	CASSRDWRGGFEQCF	TGTGCCAGCAGCCGTGACTGGCGGGGGGGTTTTGAGCAGTGCTTC
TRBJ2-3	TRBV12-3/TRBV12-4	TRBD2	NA	CASSQGPGGPVDTQYF	TGTGCCAGCAGCCAGGGACCGGGGGGGCCCGTAGATACGCAGTATTTT
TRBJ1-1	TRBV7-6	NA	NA	CASSPQGRSRTEAFF	TGTGCCAGCAGCCCCCAGGGGAGGTCGCGCACTGAAGCTTTCTTT
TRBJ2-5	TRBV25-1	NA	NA	CASSEHEETQYF	TGTGCCAGCAGCGAACACGAAGAGACCCAGTACTTC
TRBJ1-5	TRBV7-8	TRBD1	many	CASSHSSTGQDQPQHF	TGTGCCAGCAGCCATTCTTCGACAGGGCAGGATCAGCCCCAGCATTTT
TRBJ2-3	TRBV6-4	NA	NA	CASSAGGGTDTQYF	TGTGCCAGCAGTGCAGGCGGGGGCACAGATACGCAGTATTTT
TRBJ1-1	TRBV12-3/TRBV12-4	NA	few	CASIIQGDTEAFF	TGTGCCAGCATAATACAGGGTGACACTGAAGCTTTCTTT
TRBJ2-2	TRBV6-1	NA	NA	CASWGGRVRTGELFF	TGTGCCAGTTGGGGGGGCAGGGTGCGCACCGGGGAGCTGTTTTTT
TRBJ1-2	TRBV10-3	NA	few	CAILDQMRGYTF	TGTGCCATCCTGGACCAAATGAGGGGCTACACCTTC
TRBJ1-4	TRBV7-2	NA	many	CASSSYLGSNEKLFF	TGTGCCAGCAGCTCCTACTTGGGGTCTAATGAAAAACTGTTTTTT
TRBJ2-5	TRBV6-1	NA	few	CASSAPEVQETQYF	TGTGCCAGCAGTGCTCCCGAGGTTCAGGAGACCCAGTACTTC
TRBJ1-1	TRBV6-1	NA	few	CASKISERTEAFF	TGTGCCAGCAAAATCTCAGAACGGACTGAAGCTTTCTTT
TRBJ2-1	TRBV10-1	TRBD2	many	CASSELAESYNEQFF	TGCGCCAGCAGTGAGCTAGCGGAATCCTACAATGAGCAGTTCTTC
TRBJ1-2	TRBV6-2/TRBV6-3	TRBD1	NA	CASRPRDRRPYGYTF	TGTGCCAGCAGACCTAGGGACAGGAGGCCCTATGGCTACACCTTC
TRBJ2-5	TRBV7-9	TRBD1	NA	CASSVPPDRGDQETQYF	TGTGCCAGCAGCGTACCCCCGGACAGGGGGGACCAAGAGACCCAGTACTTC
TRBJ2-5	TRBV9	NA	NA	CASSAYGRGQETQYF	TGTGCCAGCAGCGCCTATGGAAGGGGTCAAGAGACCCAGTACTTC
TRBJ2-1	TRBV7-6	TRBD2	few	CASSSWGGENNEQFF	TGTGCCAGCAGCTCTTGGGGGGGGGAAAACAATGAGCAGTTCTTC
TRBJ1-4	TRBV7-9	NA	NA	CASSLERESISF	TGTGCCAGCAGCTTGGAGAGGGAGTCGATATCCTTT
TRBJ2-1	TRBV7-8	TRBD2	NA	CASSSPGLAGGPNEQFF	TGTGCCAGCAGCTCCCCGGGACTAGCGGGGGGACCTAATGAGCAGTTCTTC
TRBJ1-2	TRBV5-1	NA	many	CASSRTGYGYTF	TGCGCCAGCAGCCGGACGGGGTACGGCTACACCTTC
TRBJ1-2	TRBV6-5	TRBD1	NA	CASSYPQGVGYGYTF	TGTGCCAGCAGCTACCCACAGGGGGTCGGGTATGGCTACACCTTC
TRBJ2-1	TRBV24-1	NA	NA	CATSEEYNEQFF	TGTGCCACCAGTGAGGAGTACAATGAGCAGTTCTTC
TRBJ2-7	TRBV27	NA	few	CASSPIGGGVTYEQYF	TGTGCCAGCAGTCCTATCGGAGGGGGGGTCACCTACGAGCAGTACTTC
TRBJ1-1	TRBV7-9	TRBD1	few	CAAKGQGLRRTFF	TGTGCCGCCAAGGGACAGGGGCTTAGAAGGACTTTCTTT
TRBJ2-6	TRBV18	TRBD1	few	CASLGTGVTGANVLTF	TGTGCCAGCCTCGGGACAGGGGTAACCGGGGCCAACGTCCTGACTTTC
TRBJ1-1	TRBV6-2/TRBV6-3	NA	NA	CASIKRGRLYTEAFF	TGTGCCAGCATCAAGAGGGGACGACTGTACACTGAAGCTTTCTTT
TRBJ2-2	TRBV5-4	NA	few	CASSLEAGWPIGELFF	TGTGCCAGCAGCCTTGAGGCGGGGTGGCCTATCGGGGAGCTGTTTTTT
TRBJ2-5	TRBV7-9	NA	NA	CASNQGGPQETQYF	TGTGCCAGCAATCAGGGGGGCCCCCAAGAGACCCAGTACTTC
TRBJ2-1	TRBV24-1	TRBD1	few	CATSDRRDSVRSEQFF	TGTGCCACCAGTGACCGCCGGGACAGTGTACGTTCTGAGCAGTTCTTC
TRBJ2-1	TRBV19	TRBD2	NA	CASSPGTSDYNEQFF	TGTGCCAGTAGCCCCGGGACTAGCGATTACAATGAGCAGTTCTTC
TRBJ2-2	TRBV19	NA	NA	CASSPSVAGELFF	TGTGCCAGTAGTCCGTCCGTAGCCGGGGAGCTGTTTTTT
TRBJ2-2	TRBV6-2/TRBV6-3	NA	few	CASSYEFSATSFTGELFF	TGTGCCAGCAGTTACGAGTTCAGCGCAACCAGTTTTACCGGGGAGCTGTTTTTT
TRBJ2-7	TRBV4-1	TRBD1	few	CASSQVDRGPYEQYF	TGCGCCAGCAGCCAAGTAGACAGGGGGCCCTACGAGCAGTACTTC
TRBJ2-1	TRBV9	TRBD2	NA	CASSVASGGPLNEQFF	TGTGCCAGCAGCGTAGCTAGCGGGGGACCCCTAAATGAGCAGTTCTTC